Below are 16 T cell receptor beta chains sequenced from a single sample in a study of blood T cell repertoires in COVID-19. Using immunoSEQ multiplex PCR, the repertoire was profiled, and TCRdb retains in-frame clones only, with some absent. Of about 310,000 clones listed, roughly 84% were seen once; the top ten hold 1%. The sequenced material came from peripheral blood. These receptors were obtained from a man between 45 and 60 years old with active or convalescent COVID-19.

The rearrangement links TRBV10-1 to TRBJ1-3, with 7 positions matching TRBD1. The CDR3 length is 19 residues. CDR1 is WNHNN, CDR2 SYGVQD, per germline (reference sequence). V trimming: 2 bases; J trimming: 4 bases; junction bases outside the gene matches: 17. The CDR3 nucleotides are TGCGCCAGCAGTGAGCCGACTCACTCTTCCGGGACAGTAGGAAACACCATATATTTT. Protein sequence: CASSEPTHSSGTVGNTIYF.

The V call is TRBV28, the J call TRBJ1-1, with D perhaps matching TRBD1 (6 bases). The germline V and J ends were trimmed by 1 base and 5 bases, with 14 bases remaining between them. The germline CDR1 and CDR2 sequences are MDHEN and SYDVKM. This CDR3 has 15 residues. The chain's CDR3 is CASSLFGGPGTEAFF. In DNA, the CDR3 is TGTGCCAGCAGTTTATTCGGGGGGCCGGGGACTGAAGCTTTCTTT.

The chain recombines TRBV7-3 with TRBJ2-3; 7 bases map to TRBD2. J gave up 8 bases and V 1 base, and 9 bases lay outside the gene matches. The germline CDR1 and CDR2 sequences are SGHTA and FQGTGA. The CDR3 loop spans 15 amino acids. CDR3 protein: CASSLMSGVHSTQYF. In DNA form, the CDR3 reads TGTGCCAGCAGCTTAATGAGCGGGGTTCACAGTACGCAGTATTTT.

This chain uses TRBV7-2 with TRBJ2-3, with a possible D match to TRBD2 (5 bases). Germline-derived CDR1 and CDR2 are SGHTA and FQGNSA. V dropped 5 bases and J dropped 1 base, with 16 bases sitting between them. CDR3 length: 16 residues. This chain's CDR3 is CASSQREHPGTDTQYF. Written as DNA, the CDR3 is TGTGCCAGCAGCCAACGGGAACATCCAGGCACAGATACGCAGTATTTT.

The chain combines TRBV28 with TRBJ2-4; D is uncertain. The germline CDR1 and CDR2 sequences are MDHEN and SYDVKM. This CDR3 is built from 13 residues. Trimming shortened V by 3 bases and J by 3 bases, and 6 bases separated the two germline ends. In nucleotides, the CDR3 is TGTGCCAGCAGTTTCGAGAACAAAAACATTCAGTACTTC. It encodes CASSFENKNIQYF. Combining the CDR3 with reference TRBV28 and TRBJ2-4 gives the whole variable domain DVKVTQSSRYLVKRTGEKVFLECVQDMDHENMFWYRQDPGLGLRLIYFSYDVKMKEKGDIPEGYSVSREKKERFSLILESASTNQTSMYLCASSFENKNIQYFGAGTRLSVL.

The chain carries TRBV28 and TRBJ2-7, with 7 bases matching TRBD1. Germline values: CDR1 MDHEN, CDR2 SYDVKM. The CDR3 totals 12 residues. Trimming removed 6 bases from V and 4 bases from J; junction bases left unmatched: 3. The CDR3 DNA reads TGTGCCAGCAGAGTACAGGGGTACGAGCAGTACTTC. Translating gives CASRVQGYEQYF.

The J gene is TRBJ1-5, the V gene TRBV7-3; TRBD1 aligns across 10 bases. Germline CDR1 reads SGHTA; CDR2 reads FQGTGA. This CDR3 region has 14 residues. After removal of 5 bases from V and 8 bases from J, the junction contained 6 bases not matched to a gene. The CDR3 nucleotides are TGTGCCAGCAGCCAGACAGGGGGCGGAGAGCCCCAGCATTTT. Protein: CASSQTGGGEPQHF.

This chain connects TRBV28 to TRBJ2-7; possible D gene TRBD2, 5 bases. This CDR3 is built from 12 residues. The germline V gene encodes CDR1 MDHEN and CDR2 SYDVKM. Deletions cut 6 bases from V and 6 bases from J, with 12 bases between. The CDR3 DNA reads TGTGCCAGCAGCCTCGGGAAGGCCGAGCAGTACTTC. It yields the protein CASSLGKAEQYF.

This clone was observed a few times. The chain uses TRBV5-1 and TRBJ1-2; 9 bases are shared with TRBD1. The CDR3 has 14 amino acids. Germline values: CDR1 SGHRS, CDR2 YFSETQ. V dropped 4 bases and J dropped 6; count of bases not matched to a gene: 7. For the CDR3, the DNA is TGCGCCAGCAGCCATGGACAGGGGAACGATGGCTACACCTTC. Translated: CASSHGQGNDGYTF.

This chain joins TRBV25-1 and TRBJ1-5; no clear D gene. V was cut by 7 bases and J by 4 bases, with 17 bases left in between. The CDR3 has 15 amino acids. The germline V gene encodes CDR1 MGHDK and CDR2 SYGVNS. The CDR3 spells CASNHGGVGNQPQHF. The DNA for the CDR3 is TGTGCCAGCAATCATGGAGGAGTAGGAAATCAGCCCCAGCATTTT. Full variable domain (missing parts from reference TRBV25-1 and TRBJ1-5): EADIYQTPRYLVIGTGKKITLECSQTMGHDKMYWYQQDPGMELHLIHYSYGVNSTEKGDLSSESTVSRIRTEHFPLTLESARPSHTSQYLCASNHGGVGNQPQHFGDGTRLSIL.

This clone was detected once. The J gene is TRBJ1-1, the V gene TRBV7-9; TRBD1 matches at 7 bases. The germline CDR1 and CDR2 sequences are SEHNR and FQNEAQ (reference sequence). V was clipped by 2 bases and J by 8 bases; unmatched bases: 2. This CDR3 has 12 residues. This CDR3 reads CASSLRGQEAFF. CDR3 DNA: TGTGCCAGCAGCTTAAGGGGGCAGGAAGCTTTCTTT.

The DNA for the CDR3 is TGTGCCTGGAGTGTCTCCCGCGGGAGGACATTAAAGGATACGCAGTATTTT. It codes for CAWSVSRGRTLKDTQYF. The chain uses TRBV30 and TRBJ2-3; 8 bases match TRBD2. The V gene's germline CDR1 is GTSNPN and CDR2 SVGIG (reference sequence). The V and J ends lost 0 bases and 6 bases, in that order; junction bases with no gene match: 14. This CDR3 has 17 residues.

This chain connects TRBV19 to TRBJ2-7, with 9 positions matching TRBD1. The V segment lost 3 bases and the J segment 5 bases; nucleotides outside the gene matches: 8. The CDR3 contains 15 residues. Germline V gene sequence: CDR1 LNHDA, CDR2 SQIVND (reference sequence). Here the CDR3 reads CASSITPGQGHEQYF. The CDR3 DNA is TGTGCCAGTAGTATTACCCCGGGACAGGGCCACGAGCAGTACTTC. Using reference TRBV19 and TRBJ2-7 for the parts outside the CDR3, the full variable domain is DGGITQSPKYLFRKEGQNVTLSCEQNLNHDAMYWYRQDPGQGLRLIYYSQIVNDFQKGDIAEGYSVSREKKESFPLTVTSAQKNPTAFYLCASSITPGQGHEQYFGPGTRLTVT.

This clone was detected only a few times. The V gene is TRBV9, the J gene TRBJ2-2; TRBD1 agrees at 11 bases. Trimming cost V 2 bases and J 2 bases; bases outside gene matches: 2. In germline, CDR1 is SGDLS, CDR2 YYNGEE. The CDR3 is made up of 16 amino acids. CDR3 in amino acids: CASSVGTGGNTGELFF. The CDR3 DNA reads as TGTGCCAGCAGCGTTGGGACAGGGGGAAACACCGGGGAGCTGTTTTTT. Supplemented by reference TRBV9 and TRBJ2-2, the full variable domain reads DSGVTQTPKHLITATGQRVTLRCSPRSGDLSVYWYQQSLDQGLQFLIQYYNGEERAKGNILERFSAQQFPDLHSELNLSSLELGDSALYFCASSVGTGGNTGELFFGEGSRLTVL.

In DNA form, the CDR3 reads TGTGCCAGCTCACCCCTTAGGACAGGGGCGAACTATGGCTACACCTTC. Residues: CASSPLRTGANYGYTF. V and J are TRBV18 and TRBJ1-2, with TRBD1 matching 9 bases. V lost 3 bases to trimming and J lost 2 bases; unmatched junction nucleotides: 7. From germline, CDR1 is KGHSH and CDR2 LQKENI. CDR3 size: 16 residues.

J is TRBJ1-2 and V is TRBV28; no definite D call. Germline V gene data show CDR1 as MDHEN and CDR2 as SYDVKM. CDR3 length: 16 residues. V lost 1 base, J lost 4 bases, and 16 bases lay in between. CDR3 DNA sequence: TGTGCCAGCAGTTTATTGAGGGAGGGAGCCCTCTATGGCTACACCTTC. It encodes CASSLLREGALYGYTF.